Given below is one T cell receptor (beta chain) in context. Patients of the Seattle cohort, enrolled during active infection, were followed longitudinally. The entry originates in a study of blood T cell repertoires in COVID-19. Overall study: Collection of acute and convalescent COVID-19 samples took place in the United States, Italy and Spain. PBMCs, B-cell-depleted T cells, or T cells were the source of the cDNA or gDNA that made up the material.

In the authors' workflow: Reference gene primer amplification gave estimated nucleated cell counts. The protocol was immunoSEQ multiplex PCR, while the TCRdb copy is restricted to in-frame clones and leaves out a portion. V and J calls and clone size are copied from that table; D and trimming were computed from the DNA. The sample includes 270,000 or so clones, about four fifths of them seen just once. CDR1 MNHEY and CDR2 SMNVEV come from the germline V gene (reference sequence). Trimming took 3 bases from V and 5 from J; bases not matched to a gene: 3. The CDR3 covers 14 residues. The receptor comes from a human donor with COVID-19, enrolled during active disease. The donor label of this sample is uncertain. The chain joins TRBV27 to TRBJ2-2, with 7 bases fitting TRBD1. Sequenced input: peripheral blood. The CDR3 sequence is CASSFQGETGELFF. The DNA of the CDR3 is TGTGCCAGCAGTTTCCAGGGGGAGACCGGGGAGCTGTTTTTT.